This TCR beta chain emerged from a study of T cells in Graves' hyperthyroidism and ophthalmopathy. The CDR3 has 14 residues. The V end lost 4 bases, the J end lost 5 bases, and 11 bases lay between the germline ends. The investigators amplified TCR beta CDR3 regions from RNA transcripts. Researchers ran a first-round RT-PCR on the TCR CDR3 using the HTBI primer set. TCRdb re-derived calls from the multiplex PCR reads in MiXCR, one entry per CDR3 protein. The sample includes about 610,000 distinct CDR3 sequences, about 15% of them seen just once. This clonotype was seen a few times. What it recognizes is unknown. General study findings and limits: Most thyroid clonotypes that were expanded above 0.001 also turned up in blood.

Researchers barred patients who had uncontrolled infection, other autoimmune disease, pregnancy or lactation. Diagnosis rested on symptoms, serum thyroxine and TRAb, thyroid ultrasound, and orbital computed tomography. PBMCs were collected from a 10 ml volume of fresh peripheral blood. The clonotype was recovered from a woman aged 35 to 49 with Graves' ophthalmopathy. The rearrangement uses TRBV12-3 or TRBV12-4 and TRBJ2-2; tentatively, D is TRBD1 (5 bases). Sequenced input: blood. The CDR3 is CASSSKSGTGELFF. The CDR3 DNA reads as TGTGCCAGCAGTTCAAAATCAGGGACCGGGGAGCTGTTTTTT.